Listed below are T cell receptor beta chains from one sample, sequenced in a study of shared clonotypes between healthy human individuals. Produced via immunoSEQ multiplex PCR; TCRdb's table is partial and in-frame only. The sample records 780,000 or so clones, 72% being singletons. Source material: memory CD4+ T cells sorted from blood. These receptors were obtained from a woman aged 30 to 39 in good health. The CDR3 runs from the conserved cysteine through the conserved F or W. The order of the fields is J gene, V gene, D gene, clone size, CDR3 DNA, CDR3 protein. D genes are given only for firm matches. Clone size is not always given. Where it is, it says once, few, many or a class for expanded clones.

>TRBJ2-2|TRBV7-8|NA|NA
TGTGCCAGCAGCCCCCGCCCCCCCTCGAATGCAGGCGGGGAGCTGTTTTTT
CASSPRPPSNAGGELFF
>TRBJ1-4|TRBV28|NA|NA
TGTGCCAGCAGGCCCGAATCCCGGGTTGAAAAACTGTTTTTT
CASRPESRVEKLFF
>TRBJ2-2|TRBV7-6|TRBD1|NA
TGTGCCAGCAGCTTGGGACAGGGGGTGAGCGGCACCGGGGAGCTGTTTTTT
CASSLGQGVSGTGELFF
>TRBJ2-2|TRBV7-9|NA|NA
TGTGCCAGCAGCCCCTTGGACAGAAATTTTTTT
CASSPLDRNFF
>TRBJ2-3|TRBV5-4|TRBD2|NA
TGTGCCAGCAGCCGGACTAGCGGGAGCGCAGATACGCAGTATTTT
CASSRTSGSADTQYF
>TRBJ2-1|TRBV27|NA|NA
TGTGCCAGTAGTGTCCCAAGTTCATTAGGCTACAATGAGCAGTTCTTC
CASSVPSSLGYNEQFF
>TRBJ2-7|TRBV7-9|NA|NA
TGTGCCAGCAGCCGTAACGGGGAACTCTCCTACGAGCAGTACTTC
CASSRNGELSYEQYF
>TRBJ1-4|TRBV2|NA|NA
TGTGCCAGCAGTAGGAACAGTCCTAATGAAAAACTGTTTTTT
CASSRNSPNEKLFF
>TRBJ2-1|TRBV2|NA|NA
TGTGCCAGACGGGACCCGAGCTCCTACAATGAGCAGTTCTTC
CARRDPSSYNEQFF
>TRBJ2-1|TRBV28|NA|NA
TGTGCCAGCAGTGCAGGGGGAGGGGGCTACAATGAGCAGTTCTTC
CASSAGGGGYNEQFF
>TRBJ2-1|TRBV4-2|NA|NA
TGTGCCAGCAGCCTCCCGGGGCGAAGGGGTTACAATGAGCAGTTCTTC
CASSLPGRRGYNEQFF
>TRBJ2-2|TRBV2|TRBD2|NA
TGTGCCAGCAGCTACATAGCGGGAGGGCCCGGGGAGCTGTTTTTT
CASSYIAGGPGELFF
>TRBJ2-5|TRBV30|TRBD1|NA
TGTGCCTGGAGTATCACAGGGGCCTGGGAGACCCAGTACTTC
CAWSITGAWETQYF
>TRBJ2-7|TRBV7-2|NA|NA
TGTGCCAGCAGCTGGCAGGGAGTAGGGGACGAGCAGTACTTC
CASSWQGVGDEQYF
>TRBJ1-1|TRBV28|TRBD1|NA
TGTGCCAGCAGTTTAGGACAGGGGACCGCTGAAGCTTTCTTT
CASSLGQGTAEAFF
>TRBJ2-7|TRBV10-2|TRBD1|NA
TGCGCCAGCAGATCCGGGACAGGGGAGGAGGAGCAGTACTTC
CASRSGTGEEEQYF
>TRBJ1-2|TRBV19|NA|NA
TGTGCCAGTAGTTCGCGCAGGGGTAACGGCTACACCTTC
CASSSRRGNGYTF
>TRBJ2-3|TRBV18|NA|NA
TGTGCCAGCTCACTAGGTAGCACAGATACGCAGTATTTT
CASSLGSTDTQYF
>TRBJ1-4|TRBV2|NA|NA
TGTGCCAGCAGTAAACAGGGTTTTAATGAAAAACTGTTTTTT
CASSKQGFNEKLFF
>TRBJ1-2|TRBV7-8|TRBD1|NA
TGTGCCAGCAGCTCCGGACAGGGAAACTATGGCTACACCTTC
CASSSGQGNYGYTF
>TRBJ2-7|TRBV27|NA|few
TGTGCCAGCAGTTTGCTCAGCGGCCACGAGCAGTACTTC
CASSLLSGHEQYF
>TRBJ2-2|TRBV7-2|TRBD2|NA
TGTGCCAGCAGCTTAGTGTTTAGCGGGAGGTACCGAAGTGGCGGGGAGCTGTTTTTT
CASSLVFSGRYRSGGELFF
>TRBJ2-2|TRBV7-2|NA|once
TGTGCCAGCAGCTTACTAGCATTCGGGGAGCTGTTTTTT
CASSLLAFGELFF
>TRBJ2-2|TRBV18|NA|NA
TGTGCCAGCTCACCAGGGTCCGCGAACACCGGGGAGCTGTTTTTT
CASSPGSANTGELFF
>TRBJ2-3|TRBV6-1|NA|NA
TGTGCCAGCCTCAGGGTAGTTGCAGATACGCAGTATTTT
CASLRVVADTQYF
>TRBJ2-5|TRBV21-1|NA|NA
TGTGCCAGCAGCAAGGACAGGGAAGGGGAGACCCAGTACTTC
CASSKDREGETQYF
>TRBJ2-1|TRBV5-4|TRBD2|NA
TGTGCCAGCAGCCAAGATGGGACTAGCGGGAGATCATTCAATGAGCAGTTCTTC
CASSQDGTSGRSFNEQFF
>TRBJ1-4|TRBV18|TRBD1|NA
TGTGCCAGCTCACCCGGGACAGGCAATGAAAAACTGTTTTTT
CASSPGTGNEKLFF
>TRBJ2-7|TRBV27|NA|NA
TGTGCCAGCAGTTTCAGGGAGGCCGGCGGTTACGAGCAGTACTTC
CASSFREAGGYEQYF
>TRBJ2-7|TRBV6-5|NA|once
TGTGCCAGCAGTTACTTTTCGGACGCCGTCGAGCAGTACTTC
CASSYFSDAVEQYF
>TRBJ2-3|TRBV11-3|TRBD2|NA
TGTGCCAGCAGCTTAGATATTGGCGGGAGGAATACGCAGTATTTT
CASSLDIGGRNTQYF
>TRBJ2-2|TRBV4-2|TRBD2|NA
TGTGCCAGCAGCCCGCTAGCGGGGGCGAACACCGGGGAGCTGTTTTTT
CASSPLAGANTGELFF
>TRBJ2-7|TRBV6-6|NA|few
TGTGCCAGTAGCAAAGGGGCCTACGAGCAGTACTTC
CASSKGAYEQYF
>TRBJ2-1|TRBV5-1|NA|NA
TGCGCCAGCAGCTTGGCTAGCCAGGGGTACAATGAGCAGTTCTTC
CASSLASQGYNEQFF
>TRBJ2-7|TRBV21-1|NA|NA
TGTGCCAGCAACTTCGGGACGGGACAGGAAACCTACGAGCAGTACTTC
CASNFGTGQETYEQYF
>TRBJ2-3|TRBV9|NA|NA
TGTGCCAGCAGCGTAGCTATAGGGTATACTAGCACAGATACGCAGTATTTT
CASSVAIGYTSTDTQYF
>TRBJ2-1|TRBV7-9|NA|NA
TGTGCCAGCAGCTTAGCGTCGGCCAGGGTGAATGAGCAGTTCTTC
CASSLASARVNEQFF
>TRBJ2-2|TRBV10-3|NA|NA
TGTGCCATCAGTGTGGAGGGCACCGGGGAGCTGTTTTTT
CAISVEGTGELFF
>TRBJ1-3|TRBV2|NA|few
TGTGCCAGCAGTGAGTTCAGAGGCCCTGCAAACACCATATATTTT
CASSEFRGPANTIYF
>TRBJ1-5|TRBV2|NA|NA
TGTGCCAGCAGTGCCTTTTCACGGAGTAGCAATCAGCCCCAGCATTTT
CASSAFSRSSNQPQHF
>TRBJ2-3|TRBV6-1|NA|NA
TGTGCCAGCAGTGAAAACAGGGTCGGCGGAGGTACGCAGTATTTT
CASSENRVGGGTQYF
>TRBJ2-7|TRBV29-1|TRBD2|NA
TGCAGCGTTGGGACTAGCGGCTCCTACGAGCAGTACTTC
CSVGTSGSYEQYF
>TRBJ2-7|TRBV6-1|NA|NA
TGTGCCAGCAGTGAAGGAGGGTCCTTTACCTACGAGCAGTACTTC
CASSEGGSFTYEQYF
>TRBJ2-5|TRBV6-6|TRBD1|NA
TGTGCCAGCACCTCCAGGGGGCCGGAGACCCAGTACTTC
CASTSRGPETQYF
>TRBJ2-4|TRBV23-1|TRBD2|NA
TGCGCCAGCCCGAACCACGCCAGGACTAGGGACATTCAGTACTTC
CASPNHARTRDIQYF
>TRBJ1-5|TRBV7-6|TRBD1|NA
TGTGCCAGCAGCTTTGACAGGGGCGATCAGCCCCAGCATTTT
CASSFDRGDQPQHF
>TRBJ2-1|TRBV6-1|NA|NA
TGTGCCAGCAGTGCCGCTAGGGGCTCCTACAATGAGCAGTTCTTC
CASSAARGSYNEQFF
>TRBJ2-7|TRBV9|NA|NA
TGTGCCAGCAGCGTAGGTTTGGGAGTATCCTACGAGCAGTACTTC
CASSVGLGVSYEQYF
>TRBJ2-7|TRBV14|TRBD2|NA
TGTGCCAGCAGCCAATTTTTAGCGGGAGAAGCCGAGCAGTACTTC
CASSQFLAGEAEQYF
>TRBJ2-7|TRBV7-3|TRBD1|NA
TGTGCCAGCAGCTTAAGTGGGACAGGGAAAAACTACGAGCAGTACTTC
CASSLSGTGKNYEQYF
>TRBJ2-1|TRBV15|TRBD1|NA
TGTGCCACCAGCAGAGACCCGGGACAGGGGAGGGAGCAGTTCTTC
CATSRDPGQGREQFF
>TRBJ2-7|TRBV19|NA|NA
TGTGCCAGTAGTACGCGGGCCGAGGTCTCCTACGAGCAGTACTTC
CASSTRAEVSYEQYF
>TRBJ2-3|TRBV2|TRBD2|NA
TGTGCCAGCAGTGAGAGTAGCGGGAGTTCGATTGATACGCAGTATTTT
CASSESSGSSIDTQYF
>TRBJ2-3|TRBV5-4|TRBD1|few
TGTGCCAGCAGCCTAGACAGGGGGCGCGTAACAGATACGCAGTATTTT
CASSLDRGRVTDTQYF
>TRBJ2-3|TRBV28|TRBD2|NA
TGTGCCAGCAGTTCCCTAATAGCGGGAAGAGGGGAGTATTTT
CASSSLIAGRGEYF
>TRBJ2-5|TRBV10-3|TRBD2|NA
TGTGCCATCAGTGAGTGGAGGGCGGGAGCCCAAGAGACCCAGTACTTC
CAISEWRAGAQETQYF